These T cell receptor beta chains were read from a single sample in a study of cytomegalovirus exposure and HLA in healthy donors. Here immunoSEQ multiplex PCR was the method, and the copy in TCRdb shows in-frame clones only, minus some. The sample shows roughly 200,000 clones, roughly 80% of them seen only once. Material: PBMCs. These receptors came from a young woman in good health and CMV-seronegative. The CDR3 runs from the conserved cysteine through the conserved F or W. Each record gives: V gene, D gene, clone size, J gene, CDR3 DNA, CDR3 protein. D genes are given only for firm matches. Only part of the rows carry a size: once, few, many, or a class if the clone is expanded.

TRBV5-1	-	-	TRBJ2-5	TGCGCCAGCAGAGACAGGCCCTTAGAGACCCAGTACTTC	CASRDRPLETQYF
TRBV19	-	-	TRBJ2-3	TGTGCCAGTAGTATCCTTGGAGGGAGGGGGGCAGATACGCAGTATTTT	CASSILGGRGADTQYF
TRBV28	TRBD1	-	TRBJ1-2	TGTGCCAGCAGCTACCAGGGGGAGCTAAACTATGGCTACACCTTC	CASSYQGELNYGYTF
TRBV5-8	-	-	TRBJ1-4	TGTGCCAGCAGCTTGTCGGGGCAGGGGAATGAAAAACTGTTTTTT	CASSLSGQGNEKLFF
TRBV7-2	TRBD2	-	TRBJ2-3	TGTGCCAGCAGCCTCGGACTAGCGGGAGCAGATACGCAGTATTTT	CASSLGLAGADTQYF
TRBV6-5	TRBD1	once	TRBJ1-6	TGTGCCAGCAGTTACCAGGACAGGGGAAATTCACCCCTCCACTTT	CASSYQDRGNSPLHF
TRBV5-8	-	once	TRBJ1-5	TGTGCCAGCAGCTCATGGACAAACAGTCAGCCCCAGCATTTT	CASSSWTNSQPQHF
TRBV11-3	-	few	TRBJ1-2	TGTGCCAGCAGCTCCTCCCCGGGGGTACGACACTATGGCTACACCTTC	CASSSSPGVRHYGYTF
TRBV19	TRBD1	-	TRBJ2-7	TGTGCCAGTAGTATCTTAGGACAGGGAAGCTACAAGCAGTACTTC	CASSILGQGSYKQYF
TRBV7-2	-	-	TRBJ2-7	TGTGCCAGCAGCGTAGGACTAGGGGGCACCTACGAGCAGTACTTC	CASSVGLGGTYEQYF
TRBV11-2	-	once	TRBJ2-5	TGTGCCAGCAGCTACCGGGGGTATATGGAGACCCAGTACTTC	CASSYRGYMETQYF
TRBV30	-	once	TRBJ2-6	TGTGCCTGGACCACTCAAAGGGGCAGAGCCGGGGCCAACGTCCTGACTTTC	CAWTTQRGRAGANVLTF
TRBV27	TRBD1	-	TRBJ2-7	TGTGCCAGCAGACAAACAGGGGGCGGACGCGAGCAGTACTTC	CASRQTGGGREQYF
TRBV7-8	-	once	TRBJ1-2	TGTGCCAGCAGCTTAGGTGGAGGAAACTATGGCTACACCTTC	CASSLGGGNYGYTF
TRBV9	-	-	TRBJ2-1	TGTGCCAGCACCTCTCCCGACGGGGAAAGCTACAATGAGCAGTTCTTC	CASTSPDGESYNEQFF
TRBV7-9	-	-	TRBJ1-4	TGTTCCAGCAGCCAGGAGGCCGGGCCTAATGAAAAACTGTTTTTT	CSSSQEAGPNEKLFF
TRBV27	-	-	TRBJ2-2	TGTGCCAGCAGTGCGGACAAAGCGAACACCGGGGAGCTGTTTTTT	CASSADKANTGELFF
TRBV7-2	TRBD2	once	TRBJ2-1	TGTGCCAGCAGCTTAGCGGGAGGGCCTGGATATGAGCAGTTCTTC	CASSLAGGPGYEQFF
TRBV27	-	-	TRBJ2-7	TGTGCCAGCAGTTTATCTCTTCGGGGAGTACCCGACGAGCAGTACTTC	CASSLSLRGVPDEQYF
TRBV6-6	-	-	TRBJ2-5	TGTGCCAGCAGTTTCTCCGGGGGACGGGAGACCCAGTACTTC	CASSFSGGRETQYF
TRBV4-3	TRBD2	-	TRBJ2-2	TGCGCCAGCAGCCGGTCTAGCGGGATAAGTCCCGGGGAGCTGTTTTTT	CASSRSSGISPGELFF
TRBV28	-	few	TRBJ1-1	TGTGCCAGCAGCTACTACACAGGATCATCCACTGAAGCTTTCTTT	CASSYYTGSSTEAFF
TRBV5-4	-	few	TRBJ2-6	TGTGCCAGCAGCTTGGGAGGGGGGGCCAACGTCCTGACTTTC	CASSLGGGANVLTF
TRBV5-6	TRBD2	-	TRBJ2-3	TGTGCCAGCAGCTTGGACGGGAGCGGGAGGGCCCTCGTAGATACGCAGTATTTT	CASSLDGSGRALVDTQYF
TRBV7-6	TRBD1	-	TRBJ2-1	TGTGCCAGCAGCTCTCACAGGGGCTCCTACAATGAGCAGTTCTTC	CASSSHRGSYNEQFF
TRBV7-9	TRBD1	few	TRBJ1-3	TGTGCCAGCAGCTTGGGACAGGGCAGGGCAGGAAACACCATATATTTT	CASSLGQGRAGNTIYF
TRBV7-9	TRBD2	-	TRBJ2-2	TGTGCCAGCAGCCCAACTAGCGGGACTGTAACCGGGGAGCTGTTTTTT	CASSPTSGTVTGELFF
TRBV9	TRBD2	-	TRBJ2-3	TGTGCCAGCAGCGTAGCTTCCTCAGCGGGAGGAATGTTAGATACGCAGTATTTT	CASSVASSAGGMLDTQYF
TRBV4-1	-	once	TRBJ1-6	TGCGCCAGCAGCCAAGTCGCGATCCGTAATTCACCCCTCCACTTT	CASSQVAIRNSPLHF
TRBV6-6	-	-	TRBJ1-5	TGTGCCAGCAGTGATGGACAAATTATCAATCAGCCCCAGCATTTT	CASSDGQIINQPQHF
TRBV7-9	TRBD1	-	TRBJ1-1	TGTTCCAGCAGCCCGACAGGGTTTGAAGCTTTCTTT	CSSSPTGFEAFF
TRBV2	-	-	TRBJ2-3	TGTGCCAGCAGTGATATAGATACGCAGTATTTT	CASSDIDTQYF
TRBV28	TRBD1	once	TRBJ1-4	TGTGCCAGCAGTTCTCCGGGACAGGGCGTTGGCGAAAAACTGTTTTTT	CASSSPGQGVGEKLFF
TRBV6-5	-	-	TRBJ2-3	TGTGCCAGCAGTTACTCCCCAAACACAGATACGCAGTATTTT	CASSYSPNTDTQYF
TRBV5-6	TRBD1	-	TRBJ2-7	TGTGCCAGCAGCCCCGCCGGGACAGCCTACGAGCAGTACTTC	CASSPAGTAYEQYF
TRBV6-5	-	-	TRBJ1-1	TGTGCCAGCAGTACGGGACCGCCTGGGAGGACTGAAGCTTTCTTT	CASSTGPPGRTEAFF
TRBV2	TRBD2	-	TRBJ2-1	TGTGCCAGCAGTTCGTTGAGCGGGAAGGGCAATGAGCAGTTCTTC	CASSSLSGKGNEQFF
TRBV10-2	TRBD1	once	TRBJ2-3	TGCGCCAGCAGTGAGGTAGCAGCAGGGGGTTATACGCAGTATTTT	CASSEVAAGGYTQYF
TRBV6-1	-	-	TRBJ2-3	TGTGCCAGCAGAAAATGGGAGCAAAGCACAGATACGCAGTATTTT	CASRKWEQSTDTQYF
TRBV1	-	-	TRBJ2-5	TGCACCAGCAGCCAAGATTTGTGGGACAGGGGGCTCTTATACCAAGAGACCCAGTACTTC	CTSSQDLWDRGLLYQETQYF
TRBV5-1	TRBD2	-	TRBJ2-2	TGCGCCAGCAGCTTGGGACTAGCGGGAGGGCCGCGCACCGGGGAGCTGTTTTTT	CASSLGLAGGPRTGELFF
TRBV13	TRBD1	-	TRBJ1-2	TGTGCCAACAGCTTAGGGGGCCTCCCAGCTAACTATGGCTACACCTTC	CANSLGGLPANYGYTF
TRBV29-1	-	-	TRBJ2-3	TGCAGCGTTGCCAAGGGGGTGGGCAGAGACACAGATACGCAGTATTTT	CSVAKGVGRDTDTQYF
TRBV5-1	-	-	TRBJ2-7	TGCGCCAGCAGCCCCCAGACAGCAACCTACGAGCAGTACTTC	CASSPQTATYEQYF
TRBV5-5	-	-	TRBJ2-5	TGTGCCAGCACCCCTCCCCACCGGGGGGAGACCCAGTACTTC	CASTPPHRGETQYF
TRBV27	TRBD2	-	TRBJ2-3	TGTGCCAGCAGTTTCCTAGCGGGAGGGCCGGCAGATACGCAGTATTTT	CASSFLAGGPADTQYF
TRBV19	TRBD2	-	TRBJ2-3	TGTGCCGGAAAGGACGCGGGACTAGCGGGAGTGACTGATACGCAGTATTTT	CAGKDAGLAGVTDTQYF
TRBV4-3	-	-	TRBJ1-5	TGCGCCAGCAGCCAAGATCGGGGATCCCAGCCCCAGCATTTT	CASSQDRGSQPQHF
TRBV25-1	-	-	TRBJ2-2	TGTGCCAGCAGCCCCACAGGAGCGAACACCGGAGAGCTGTTTTTT	CASSPTGANTGELFF
TRBV19	-	-	TRBJ1-5	TGTGCCAGTAGTATAGGAACAGGGCGAGGTCAGCCCCAGCATTTT	CASSIGTGRGQPQHF
TRBV7-9	-	-	TRBJ2-7	TGTGCCAGCAGCGACAGCCGGGTGGAGGAGCAGTACTTC	CASSDSRVEEQYF
TRBV5-1	TRBD2	-	TRBJ2-1	TGCGCCAGCAGCTTGAGCGGGATAAATCATGAGCAGTTCTTC	CASSLSGINHEQFF
TRBV30	TRBD2	once	TRBJ2-7	TGTGCCTGGGGGCAGTGGATAGCGGGATCCGAGCAGTACTTC	CAWGQWIAGSEQYF